This T cell receptor (beta chain) was retrieved from a study of shared clonotypes between healthy human individuals. The data were produced by immunoSEQ multiplex PCR, yet TCRdb's version contains in-frame clones alone and is incomplete. Here the sample spans about 1 million clones, about 74% being singletons. The CDR3 has 14 residues. V dropped 6 bases and J dropped 1 base, with 9 bases sitting between them. The germline V gene has CDR1 MNHNS and CDR2 SASEGT. Sample: memory CD4+ T cells sorted from blood. Specified subset: CD45RA-negative fraction. The clonotype was recovered from a man aged 18 to 30 in good health. The J gene is TRBJ2-2, the V gene TRBV6-1; no definite D call. The DNA of the CDR3 is TGTGCCAGCAGGGTGAGCAGGAACACCGGGGAGCTGTTTTTT. Translation: CASRVSRNTGELFF.